These 2 T cell receptor beta chains share one sample of origin, sequenced in a study of blood T cell repertoires in COVID-19. Profiling relied on immunoSEQ multiplex PCR, and the TCRdb table lists in-frame clones only, not all of them. The data contain about 180,000 clones, 75% to 85% of them seen just once; the ten biggest clones take up about 1.5%. The sample taken for sequencing was peripheral blood. The receptors were sampled from a human donor in a cohort sampled during active COVID-19.

CDR3 residues: CASSIGEKGNQPQHF. In DNA form, the CDR3 reads TGTGCCAGTAGTATCGGGGAAAAGGGCAATCAGCCCCAGCATTTT. The V call is TRBV19, the J call TRBJ1-5, with unresolved D. Germline V gene lookup returns CDR1 LNHDA and CDR2 SQIVND (reference sequence). The CDR3 has 15 residues. V was cut by 3 bases and J by 2 bases, with 11 bases left in between.

The chain uses TRBV6-5 and TRBJ1-1, with TRBD1 identical over 12 bases. Unmatched junction bases numbered 7, after V lost 4 bases and J lost 4 bases. Germline CDR1 MNHEY, CDR2 SVGAGI. The CDR3 runs to 16 residues. In DNA form, the CDR3 reads TGTGCCAGCAGTTTCTCGGGACAGGGGGCGCGCACTGAAGCTTTCTTT. Translation gives CASSFSGQGARTEAFF.